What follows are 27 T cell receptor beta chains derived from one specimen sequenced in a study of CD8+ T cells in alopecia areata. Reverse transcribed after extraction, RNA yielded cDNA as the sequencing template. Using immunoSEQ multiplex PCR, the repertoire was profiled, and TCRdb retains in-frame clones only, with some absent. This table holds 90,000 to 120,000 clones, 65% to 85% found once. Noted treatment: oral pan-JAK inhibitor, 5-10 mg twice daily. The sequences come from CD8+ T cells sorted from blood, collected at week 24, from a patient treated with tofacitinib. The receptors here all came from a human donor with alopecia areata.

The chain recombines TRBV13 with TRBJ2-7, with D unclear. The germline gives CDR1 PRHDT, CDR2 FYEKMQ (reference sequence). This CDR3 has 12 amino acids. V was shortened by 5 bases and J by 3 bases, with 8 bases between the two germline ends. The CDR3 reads CASSGGVYEQYF. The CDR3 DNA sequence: TGTGCCAGCAGCGGCGGAGTCTACGAGCAGTACTTC.

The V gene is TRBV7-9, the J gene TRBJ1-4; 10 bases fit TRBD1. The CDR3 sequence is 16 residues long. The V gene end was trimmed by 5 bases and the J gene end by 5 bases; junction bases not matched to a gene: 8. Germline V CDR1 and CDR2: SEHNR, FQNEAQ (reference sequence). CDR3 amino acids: CASSDRDRGQNEKLFF. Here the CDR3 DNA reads TGTGCCAGCAGCGACCGGGACAGGGGTCAAAATGAAAAACTGTTTTTT.

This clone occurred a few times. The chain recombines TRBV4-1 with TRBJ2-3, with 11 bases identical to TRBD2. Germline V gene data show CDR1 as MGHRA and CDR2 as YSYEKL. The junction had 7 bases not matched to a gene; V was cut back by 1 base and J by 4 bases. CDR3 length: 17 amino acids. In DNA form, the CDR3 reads TGCGCCAGCAGCCAAGGGACTAGCGGGCGTAGGTCAGATACGCAGTATTTT. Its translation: CASSQGTSGRRSDTQYF.

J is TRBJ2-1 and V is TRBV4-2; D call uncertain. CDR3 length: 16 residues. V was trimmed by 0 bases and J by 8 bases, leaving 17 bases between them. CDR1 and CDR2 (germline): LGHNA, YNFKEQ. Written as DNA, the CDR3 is TGTGCCAGCAGCCAAGATTGGGTGGGAAGCAGAGATGAGCAGTTCTTC. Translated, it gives CASSQDWVGSRDEQFF.

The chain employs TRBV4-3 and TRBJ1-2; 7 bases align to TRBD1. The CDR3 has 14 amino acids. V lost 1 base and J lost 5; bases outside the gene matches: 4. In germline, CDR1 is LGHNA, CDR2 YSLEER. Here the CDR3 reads CASSQVGTAYGYTF. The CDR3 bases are TGCGCCAGCAGCCAAGTTGGGACAGCGTATGGCTACACCTTC.

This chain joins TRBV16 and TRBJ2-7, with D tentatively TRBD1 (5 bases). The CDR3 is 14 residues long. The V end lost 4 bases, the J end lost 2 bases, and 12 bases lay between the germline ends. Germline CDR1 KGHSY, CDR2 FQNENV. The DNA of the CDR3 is TGTGCCAGCAGCCCAGTAGGGGCCACCTACGAGCAGTACTTC. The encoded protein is CASSPVGATYEQYF. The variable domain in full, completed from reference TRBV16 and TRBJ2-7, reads GEEVAQTPKHLVRGEGQKAKLYCAPIKGHSYVFWYQQVLKNEFKFLISFQNENVFDETGMPKERFSAKCLPNSPCSLEIQATKLEDSAVYFCASSPVGATYEQYFGPGTRLTVT.

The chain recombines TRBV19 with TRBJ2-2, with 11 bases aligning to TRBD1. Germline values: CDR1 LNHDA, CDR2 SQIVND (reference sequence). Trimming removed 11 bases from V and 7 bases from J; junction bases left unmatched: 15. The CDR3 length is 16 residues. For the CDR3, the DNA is TGTGCCGTACCCTGGCGGGGGGGACAGGGGGACGGGGAGCTGTTTTTT. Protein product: CAVPWRGGQGDGELFF.

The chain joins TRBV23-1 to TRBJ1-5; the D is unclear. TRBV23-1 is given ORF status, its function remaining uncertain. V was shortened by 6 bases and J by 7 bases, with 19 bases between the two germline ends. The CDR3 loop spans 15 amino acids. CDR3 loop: CASSPPGRVEQPQHF. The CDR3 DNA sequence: TGCGCCAGCAGCCCACCGGGGAGGGTAGAACAGCCCCAGCATTTT.

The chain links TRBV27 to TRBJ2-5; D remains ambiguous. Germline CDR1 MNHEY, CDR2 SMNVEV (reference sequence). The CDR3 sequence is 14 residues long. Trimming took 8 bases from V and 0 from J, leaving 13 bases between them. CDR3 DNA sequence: TGTGCCAGCCGAAAAAGTTTCTACCAAGAGACCCAGTACTTC. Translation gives CASRKSFYQETQYF.

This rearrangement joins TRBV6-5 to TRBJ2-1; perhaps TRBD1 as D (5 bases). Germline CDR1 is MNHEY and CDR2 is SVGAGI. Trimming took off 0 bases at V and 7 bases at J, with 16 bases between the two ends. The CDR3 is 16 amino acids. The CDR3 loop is CASSYSGSGRANEQFF. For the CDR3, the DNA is TGTGCCAGCAGTTACTCGGGATCGGGCAGGGCTAATGAGCAGTTCTTC.

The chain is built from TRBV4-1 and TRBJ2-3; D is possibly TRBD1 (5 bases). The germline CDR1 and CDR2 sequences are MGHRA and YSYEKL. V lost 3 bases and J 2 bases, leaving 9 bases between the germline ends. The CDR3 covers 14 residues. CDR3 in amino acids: CASSQGRATDTQYF. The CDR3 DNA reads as TGCGCCAGCAGCCAGGGCAGGGCCACAGATACGCAGTATTTT.

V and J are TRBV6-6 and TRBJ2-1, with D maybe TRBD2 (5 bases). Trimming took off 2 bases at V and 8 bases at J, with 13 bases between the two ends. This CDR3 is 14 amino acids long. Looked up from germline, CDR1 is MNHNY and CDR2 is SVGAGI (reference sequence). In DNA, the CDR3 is TGTGCCAGCAGTTACACCGGCTTTAGCGATGAGCAGTTCTTC. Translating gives CASSYTGFSDEQFF.

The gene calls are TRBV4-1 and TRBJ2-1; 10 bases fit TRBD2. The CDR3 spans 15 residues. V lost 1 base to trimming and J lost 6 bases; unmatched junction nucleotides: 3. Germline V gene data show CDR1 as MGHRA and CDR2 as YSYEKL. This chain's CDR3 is CASSQVAGGGNEQFF. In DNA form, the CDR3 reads TGCGCCAGCAGCCAAGTAGCGGGGGGCGGCAATGAGCAGTTCTTC.

CDR3 in DNA: TGTGCCTGTTCCCCGGGACAGGGGCTGGATACGCAGTATTTT. It translates to CACSPGQGLDTQYF. This chain connects TRBV30 to TRBJ2-3; 10 bases fit TRBD1. The CDR3 has 14 residues. Unmatched junction bases numbered 9, after V lost 6 bases and J lost 6 bases. CDR1 and CDR2 from the germline V gene are GTSNPN and SVGIG (reference sequence).

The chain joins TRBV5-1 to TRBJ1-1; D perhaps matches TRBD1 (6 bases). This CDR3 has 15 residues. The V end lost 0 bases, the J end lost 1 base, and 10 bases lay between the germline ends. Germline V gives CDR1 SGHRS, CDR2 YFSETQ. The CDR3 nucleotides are TGCGCCAGCAGCTTGGGACAGGCAGGGAACACTGAAGCTTTCTTT. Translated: CASSLGQAGNTEAFF.

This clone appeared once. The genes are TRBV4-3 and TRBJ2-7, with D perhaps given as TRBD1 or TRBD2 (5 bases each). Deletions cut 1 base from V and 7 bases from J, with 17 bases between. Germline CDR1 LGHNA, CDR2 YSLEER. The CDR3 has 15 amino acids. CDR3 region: CASSQGLTGTSEQYF. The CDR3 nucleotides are TGCGCCAGCAGCCAAGGGCTTACCGGGACGAGTGAGCAGTACTTC.

CDR3 residues: CASSLRVYTGELFF. The CDR3 bases are TGTGCCAGCAGCTTGCGCGTTTACACCGGGGAGCTGTTTTTT. This sequence joins TRBV5-6 and TRBJ2-2; D is uncertain. The CDR3 covers 14 residues. V shed 1 base and J shed 3 bases, with 7 bases lying between them. Per germline, CDR1 SGHDT and CDR2 YYEEEE.

CDR3 nucleotide sequence: TGTGCCAGCAGCCTTAGCGGGGGATACACCGGGGAGCTGTTTTTT. This sequence encodes CASSLSGGYTGELFF. The chain is built from TRBV6-5 and TRBJ2-2; 9 nucleotides line up with TRBD2. V lost 6 bases to trimming and J lost 3 bases; unmatched junction nucleotides: 5. From germline, CDR1 is MNHEY and CDR2 SVGAGI. The CDR3 is 15 residues long.

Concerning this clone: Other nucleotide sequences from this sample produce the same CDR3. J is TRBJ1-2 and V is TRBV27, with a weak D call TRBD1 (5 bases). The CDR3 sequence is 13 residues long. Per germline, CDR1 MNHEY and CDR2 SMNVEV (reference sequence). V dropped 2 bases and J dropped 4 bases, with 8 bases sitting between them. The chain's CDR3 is CASSLTGSYGYTF. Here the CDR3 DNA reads TGTGCCAGCAGTTTAACAGGATCCTATGGCTACACCTTC.

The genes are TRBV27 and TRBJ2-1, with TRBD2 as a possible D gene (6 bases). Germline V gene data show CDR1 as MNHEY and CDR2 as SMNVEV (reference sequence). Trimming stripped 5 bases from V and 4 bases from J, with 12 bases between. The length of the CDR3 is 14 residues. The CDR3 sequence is CASSTGLEYNEQFF. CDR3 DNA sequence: TGTGCCAGCAGTACGGGACTGGAGTACAATGAGCAGTTCTTC.

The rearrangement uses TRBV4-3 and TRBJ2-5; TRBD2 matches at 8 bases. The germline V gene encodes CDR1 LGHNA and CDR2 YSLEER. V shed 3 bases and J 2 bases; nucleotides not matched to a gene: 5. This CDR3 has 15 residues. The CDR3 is CASSQLAGKQETQYF. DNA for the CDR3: TGCGCCAGCAGCCAGTTAGCGGGGAAACAAGAGACCCAGTACTTC.

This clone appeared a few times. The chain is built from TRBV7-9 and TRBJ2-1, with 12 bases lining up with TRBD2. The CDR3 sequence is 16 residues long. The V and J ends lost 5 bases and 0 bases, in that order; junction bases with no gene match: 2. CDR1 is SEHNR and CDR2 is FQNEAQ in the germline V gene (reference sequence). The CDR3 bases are TGTGCCAGCAGCCCGACTAGCGGGAGCTCCTACAATGAGCAGTTCTTC. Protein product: CASSPTSGSSYNEQFF.

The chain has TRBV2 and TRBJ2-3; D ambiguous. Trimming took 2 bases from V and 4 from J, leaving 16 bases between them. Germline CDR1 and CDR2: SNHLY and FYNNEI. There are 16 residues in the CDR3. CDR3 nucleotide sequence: TGTGCCAGCAGTGAAATGGTGTTCCTACGTTCAGATACGCAGTATTTT. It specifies CASSEMVFLRSDTQYF.

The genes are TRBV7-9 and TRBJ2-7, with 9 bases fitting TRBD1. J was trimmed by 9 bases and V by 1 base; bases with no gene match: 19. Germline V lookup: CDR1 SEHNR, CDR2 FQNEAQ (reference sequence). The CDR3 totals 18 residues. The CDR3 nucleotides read TGTGCCAGCAGCTTAGTGGCGCGAGGGGACAGGGTGGCGGTGAGGCAGTACTTC. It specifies CASSLVARGDRVAVRQYF.

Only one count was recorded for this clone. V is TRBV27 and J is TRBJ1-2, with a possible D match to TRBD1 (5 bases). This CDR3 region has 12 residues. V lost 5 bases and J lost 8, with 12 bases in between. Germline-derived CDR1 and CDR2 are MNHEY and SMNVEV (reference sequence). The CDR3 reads CASSRGAGGYTF. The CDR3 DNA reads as TGTGCCAGCAGTCGAGGGGCGGGAGGCTACACCTTC.

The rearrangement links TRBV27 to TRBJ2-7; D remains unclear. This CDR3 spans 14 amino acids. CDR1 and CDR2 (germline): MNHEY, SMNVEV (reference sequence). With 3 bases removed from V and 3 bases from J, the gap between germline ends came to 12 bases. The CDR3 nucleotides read TGTGCCAGCAGTTTGGGCAGACACCACTACGAGCAGTACTTC. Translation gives CASSLGRHHYEQYF.

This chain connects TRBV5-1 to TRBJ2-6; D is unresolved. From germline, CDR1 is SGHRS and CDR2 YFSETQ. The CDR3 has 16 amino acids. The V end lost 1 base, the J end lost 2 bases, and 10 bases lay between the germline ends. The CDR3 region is CASSLNRSPGANVLTF. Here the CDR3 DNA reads TGCGCCAGCAGCTTGAATCGTAGCCCTGGGGCCAACGTCCTGACTTTC.